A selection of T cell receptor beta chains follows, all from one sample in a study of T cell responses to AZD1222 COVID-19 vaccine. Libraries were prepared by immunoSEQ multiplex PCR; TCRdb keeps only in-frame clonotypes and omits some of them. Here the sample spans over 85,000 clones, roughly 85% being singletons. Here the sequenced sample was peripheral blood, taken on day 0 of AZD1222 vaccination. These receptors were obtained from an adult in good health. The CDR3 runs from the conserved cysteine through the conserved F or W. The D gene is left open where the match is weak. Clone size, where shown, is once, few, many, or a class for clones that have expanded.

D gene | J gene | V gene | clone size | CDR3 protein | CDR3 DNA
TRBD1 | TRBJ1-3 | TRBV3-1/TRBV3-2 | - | CASSLLGQGAGGNTIYF | TGTGCCAGCAGCCTCTTGGGACAGGGGGCTGGCGGAAACACCATATATTTT
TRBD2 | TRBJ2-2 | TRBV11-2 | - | CASSPRLAGNTGELFF | TGTGCCAGCAGCCCCAGGCTAGCGGGGAACACCGGGGAGCTGTTTTTT
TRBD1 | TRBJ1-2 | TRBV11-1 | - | CASSLAGQGNTF | TGTGCCAGCAGCTTAGCCGGACAGGGGAACACCTTC
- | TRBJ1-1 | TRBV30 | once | CAWSERYQGSAFF | TGTGCCTGGAGTGAGAGGTATCAGGGCTCAGCTTTCTTT
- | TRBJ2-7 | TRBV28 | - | CASSPSGTGEQYF | TGTGCCAGCAGTCCCTCCGGGACGGGGGAACAGTACTTC
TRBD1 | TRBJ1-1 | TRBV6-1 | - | CASSETGKAEAFF | TGTGCCAGCAGTGAGACAGGGAAGGCTGAAGCTTTCTTT
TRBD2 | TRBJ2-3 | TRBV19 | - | CASSTLHSGGLTDTQYF | TGTGCCAGTAGTACCCTCCATAGCGGGGGGTTGACAGATACGCAGTATTTT
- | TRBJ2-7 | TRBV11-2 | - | CASSLSTYEQYF | TGTGCCAGCAGCTTAAGCACCTACGAGCAGTACTTC
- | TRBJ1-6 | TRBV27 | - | CASSLGEWSNSPLHF | TGTGCCAGCAGTTTAGGAGAATGGAGTAATTCACCCCTCCACTTT
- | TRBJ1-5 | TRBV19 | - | CASSLTSTVHSNQPQHF | TGTGCCAGTAGTCTAACTTCGACAGTTCATAGCAATCAGCCCCAGCATTTT
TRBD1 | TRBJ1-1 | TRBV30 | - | CARTGIRNTEAFF | TGTGCTCGGACAGGAATAAGGAACACTGAAGCTTTCTTT
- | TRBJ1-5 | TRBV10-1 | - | CASSESISLRAGPRRDQPQHF | TGCGCCAGCAGTGAGTCCATAAGTCTCCGGGCAGGCCCTCGGAGAGATCAGCCCCAGCATTTT